This TCR beta chain came from a study of blood T cell repertoires in COVID-19 (dated by TCRdb to about 2020). About the study as a whole: Collaborator samples came from the United States, Italy and Spain and covered acute and convalescent phases of COVID-19. The material from the prospective study consisted of cDNA or gDNA derived from T cells, B-cell-depleted T cells, or PBMCs. Deeply sampled blood TCRbeta repertoires from subjects exposed to, actively infected with, or recovered from COVID-19 were included in the dataset. The repertoires were released in a freely available public database intended as a resource for research on the immune response to SARS-CoV-2. Samples came from the ongoing ImmuneRACE study (first 160 participants) plus 1,254 subjects from 6 global collaborators. A de-identified subject ID, COVID-19 status, age in years and sex were almost always included in the sample metadata. Where available, HLA class I and class II types were obtained from metadata supplied by the sample provider rather than from assay-based typing. What the work shows at the level of the full study, not this receptor alone: Clinical and demographic metadata were provided uncurated, with the amount varying by source and participant.

One collaborating source in Seattle enrolled patients while the patients were actively infected and followed the patients over time throughout the course of disease. The collaborating institutions used their own protocols to collect whole blood in K2EDTA tubes. Collaborator samples were shipped for TCRbeta analysis as frozen whole blood, isolated PBMCs, or DNA extracted from either sample type. About this clone itself: Its antigen is unknown. The sample holds no much larger clone one base away, and base qualities are not on file.

TCRbeta CDR3 regions were amplified from genomic DNA using the immunoSEQ Assay, a bias-controlled multiplex PCR. The published analysis was carried out like this. The number of nucleated cells in each sample was estimated from the amplification of reference gene primers within the assay. To quantify the absolute abundance of each unique TCRbeta CDR3 rearrangement, sequence reads were collapsed and filtered. For each sample, productive Simpson clonality was calculated by taking the square root of Simpson's diversity index across productive rearrangements. In its TCRdb copy, this immuneACCESS table keeps in-frame sequences only and misses some clones. Where compared with another copy, unresolved V genes explain less than half of these, and the others have no known cause. Clone size and the V and J calls come from that table; the DNA yielded D and trimming. The sample table holds around 210,000 clones, of which 70% to 90% were seen once. The biggest ten clones account for over 15% of the sample.

This clonotype was sampled from a man aged 50 to 59 with COVID-19, enrolled during active disease. What was sequenced was peripheral blood.

The nucleotides read TGTGCCAGCAGTGTTGGGGGACAGTTGATGGGAAACACCATATATTTT. Its product reads: CASSVGGQLMGNTIYF. The rearrangement combines TRBV6-1 with TRBJ1-3; a stretch of 7 junction bases matches TRBD1. Via the germline V gene, CDR1 is MNHNS and CDR2 SASEGT. The CDR3 has 16 amino acids, counting the end cysteine and phenylalanine. Just the 48-base CDR3 DNA is kept, in frame starting at base 1. Trimming accounts for 4 bases at V and 4 bases at J, while the number of junction bases matched to no gene is 10.